These 22 T cell receptor beta chains originate from one sample sequenced in a study of T cell repertoires in cytomegalovirus infection. In TCRdb, the reads were re-called with MiXCR into one record per CDR3 protein. The data show 100,000 to 150,000 distinct CDR3 sequences, with approximately 9.2% seen just once and 10% held by the top ten. The specimen was PBMCs. These receptors came from a human donor in good health (CMV status not recorded). Some clones in this sample may be carry-over from other donors' samples.

This clonotype was observed at least ten times. The J gene is TRBJ1-5, the V gene TRBV6-6, with unresolved D. Germline V CDR1 and CDR2: MNHNY, SVGAGI (reference sequence). V gave up 5 bases and J gave up 7 bases, with 15 bases separating them. The CDR3 loop spans 14 amino acids. The CDR3 DNA sequence: TGTGCCAGCAGTGACGGACTGAGGTGGCAGCCCCAGCATTTT. It specifies CASSDGLRWQPQHF.

This clonotype is labeled as medium-sized. The rearrangement joins TRBV7-2 to TRBJ1-2; D gene uncertain. The V end lost 5 bases, the J end lost 7 bases, and 14 bases lay between the germline ends. CDR3 length: 13 amino acids. From germline, CDR1 is SGHTA and CDR2 FQGNSA. Here the CDR3 DNA reads TGTGCCAGCAGCATAGAGCTTTCGGGTGGCTACACCTTC. Residues: CASSIELSGGYTF.

Ten or more counts support this clonotype. This sequence joins TRBV5-1 and TRBJ1-1, with a tentative D call TRBD1 (6 bases). The CDR3 loop spans 14 amino acids. Trimming left V 1 base short and J 1 base short, with 8 bases between. The germline CDR1 and CDR2 sequences are SGHRS and YFSETQ. The CDR3: CASSLKGENTEAFF. In DNA, the CDR3 is TGCGCCAGCAGCTTGAAGGGGGAGAACACTGAAGCTTTCTTT.

This clonotype was detected ten times or more. For the CDR3, the DNA is TGTGCCTGGAGTGTACGTACAGGCGCTGGCTATCAGCCCCAGCATTTT. This gives the protein CAWSVRTGAGYQPQHF. The gene calls are TRBV30 and TRBJ1-5; D is possibly TRBD1 (5 bases). Trimming removed 0 bases from V and 5 bases from J, with 17 bases in between. Germline values: CDR1 GTSNPN, CDR2 SVGIG (reference sequence). The CDR3 is made up of 16 amino acids. The whole variable domain, filled in from reference TRBV30 and TRBJ1-5, reads SQTIHQWPATLVQPVGSPLSLECTVEGTSNPNLYWYRQAAGRGLQLLFYSVGIGQISSEVPQNLSASRPQDRQFILSSKKLLLSDSGFYLCAWSVRTGAGYQPQHFGDGTRLSIL.

In its sample, this clonotype was seen many times. The chain couples TRBV7-9 to TRBJ2-5; 7 bases agree with TRBD1. V shed 2 bases and J 2 bases; nucleotides not matched to a gene: 5. The V gene's germline CDR1 is SEHNR and CDR2 FQNEAQ (reference sequence). The CDR3 has 15 amino acids. The CDR3: CASSLRGTDQETQYF. For the CDR3, the DNA is TGTGCCAGCAGCTTAAGGGGGACAGATCAAGAGACCCAGTACTTC.

The rearrangement links TRBV19 to TRBJ1-1; unclear D gene. This CDR3 has 13 residues. CDR1 is LNHDA, CDR2 SQIVND, per germline (reference sequence). V lost 1 base to trimming and J lost 0 bases, with 3 bases between them. The CDR3 bases are TGTGCCAGTAGTATAGCACTGAACACTGAAGCTTTCTTT. Its protein is CASSIALNTEAFF.

This clonotype was observed a few times. The V and J genes are TRBV29-1 and TRBJ2-3, with a possible D match to TRBD2 (5 bases). CDR3 length: 14 amino acids. The germline gives CDR1 SQVTM, CDR2 ANQGSEA. The V end was cut by 4 bases, the J end by 3 bases, with 14 bases between. CDR3 region: CSVVRGLSTDTQYF. The DNA of the CDR3 is TGCAGCGTTGTCCGGGGTTTATCGACAGATACGCAGTATTTT.

This clonotype turned up a few times. The J gene is TRBJ2-5, the V gene TRBV28; unclear D gene. The V gene's germline CDR1 is MDHEN and CDR2 SYDVKM. The ends were cut back, 6 bases at V and 4 bases at J, with 12 bases in the middle. This CDR3 is 13 amino acids long. The CDR3 reads CASSPSGPETQYF. In DNA form, the CDR3 reads TGTGCCAGCAGCCCATCAGGTCCAGAGACCCAGTACTTC.

The chain has TRBV19 and TRBJ2-7; 10 positions match TRBD1. The germline V gene encodes CDR1 LNHDA and CDR2 SQIVND (reference sequence). Unmatched junction bases numbered 9, after V lost 2 bases and J lost 5 bases. The CDR3 consists of 16 residues. The CDR3 here is CASSILPGQGRNEQYF. In DNA form, the CDR3 reads TGTGCCAGTAGTATACTCCCGGGACAGGGGAGAAACGAGCAGTACTTC.

The sample holds many counts of this clonotype. This chain connects TRBV10-3 to TRBJ1-1; tentatively, D is TRBD1 (5 bases). V shed 6 bases and J shed 5 bases, with 13 bases lying between them. The germline gives CDR1 ENHRY, CDR2 SYGVKD. The CDR3 loop spans 13 amino acids. The CDR3 loop reads CAIRPWGETEAFF. The CDR3 nucleotides are TGTGCCATCAGACCGTGGGGGGAAACTGAAGCTTTCTTT.

This clonotype came up a few times. This chain connects TRBV20-1 to TRBJ1-5; 7 bases match TRBD1. CDR3 length: 15 amino acids. Germline loops: CDR1 DFQATT, CDR2 SNEGSKA (reference sequence). The junction had 7 bases not matched to a gene; V was cut back by 5 bases and J by 0 bases. As DNA, the CDR3 is TGCAGTGCTTCCGGACAGGACTATAGCAATCAGCCCCAGCATTTT. Its translation: CSASGQDYSNQPQHF.

As to this clonotype: This could be a read error, since a much larger clone is one nucleotide away. The chain uses TRBV2 and TRBJ1-1, with TRBD1 as a possible D gene (5 bases). The CDR3 is 14 amino acids. The germline gives CDR1 SNHLY, CDR2 FYNNEI. The CDR3 region has the DNA TGTGGCAGCAGTTCCGACAGATTGAACACTGAAGCTTTCTTT. Its protein product is CGSSSDRLNTEAFF.

This clonotype appeared many times. This chain connects TRBV6-2 or TRBV6-3 to TRBJ2-3, with 13 positions matching TRBD2. The CDR3 sequence is 15 residues long. Germline V gene data show CDR1 as MNHEY and CDR2 as SVGEGT. Trimming at V came to 6 bases and at J to 4 bases, leaving 4 bases not matched to a gene. This CDR3 reads CASRLAGGPADTQYF. The CDR3 coding sequence is TGTGCCAGCAGACTAGCGGGGGGGCCCGCAGATACGCAGTATTTT.

This clonotype has at least ten counts. The chain couples TRBV7-2 to TRBJ2-5, with TRBD2 matching over 9 bases. Germline lookup yields CDR1 SGHTA and CDR2 FQGNSA. This CDR3 comprises 17 residues. V lost 2 bases, J lost 0 bases, and 7 bases stayed unmatched. CDR3 in amino acids: CASSLLGGGGYQETQYF. The CDR3, as DNA: TGTGCCAGCAGCTTATTAGGCGGGGGGGGCTACCAAGAGACCCAGTACTTC.

The chain joins TRBV29-1 to TRBJ1-1; D perhaps matches TRBD1 (6 bases). Trimming stripped 5 bases from V and 1 base from J, with 20 bases between. The CDR3 sequence is 16 residues long. Looked up from germline, CDR1 is SQVTM and CDR2 is ANQGSEA. The CDR3 here is CSVRGGVGVGNTEAFF. The CDR3 DNA reads TGCAGCGTTCGGGGGGGCGTAGGAGTCGGGAACACTGAAGCTTTCTTT.

As regards this clonotype: A read error may account for a junction end that differs from germline. In DNA, the CDR3 is TGTGTCAGCAGCTTGCGCTTCGGAGACAAGGACACTGAAGCTTTCTTT. Translation: CVSSLRFGDKDTEAFF. The chain has TRBV11-2 and TRBJ1-1; no definite D call. This CDR3 is 16 amino acids long. Germline values: CDR1 SGHAT, CDR2 FQNNGV.

This clonotype was found many times. The chain employs TRBV12-3 or TRBV12-4 and TRBJ2-2; TRBD2 matches 7 bases. V shed 7 bases, J shed 5 bases, and the junction held 10 bases outside the gene matches. This CDR3 spans 15 amino acids. This CDR3 reads CASKGGMGETGELFF. In nucleotides, the CDR3 is TGTGCCAGCAAGGGAGGGATGGGAGAGACCGGGGAGCTGTTTTTT.

This clonotype was seen only once. One base away lies a much larger clone, so this may be a sequencing read error. V usage is TRBV19 and J usage is TRBJ2-3; 7 bases are shared with TRBD2. Germline trimming cut 6 bases from V and 3 bases from J; bases unmatched to any gene: 9. CDR3 length equals 15 residues. The germline CDR1 and CDR2 sequences are LNHDA and SQIVND (reference sequence). In DNA, the CDR3 is TGTGCCAGTAGACAACTAGCGAGGGCAACAGATACGCAGTATTTT. Its protein is CASRQLARATDTQYF.

This clonotype was recorded at least ten times. The gene calls are TRBV2 and TRBJ2-1; D unresolved. The V gene's germline CDR1 is SNHLY and CDR2 FYNNEI. Trimming shortened V by 9 bases and J by 6 bases, and 12 bases separated the two germline ends. The CDR3 contains 12 residues. CDR3 protein: CASRTRGNEQFF. The CDR3, as DNA: TGTGCCAGTCGGACGAGAGGCAATGAGCAGTTCTTC.

This clonotype was picked up many times. This sequence joins TRBV28 and TRBJ2-7, with a possible D match to TRBD2 (5 bases). The CDR3 has 15 amino acids. V was cut by 6 bases and J by 5 bases, with 20 bases left in between. Germline V CDR1 and CDR2: MDHEN, SYDVKM. CDR3 amino acids: CASSRGGGGSNEQYF. The CDR3 bases are TGTGCCAGCAGCCGCGGAGGTGGCGGGTCCAACGAGCAGTACTTC.

This clonotype was seen many times. In nucleotides, the CDR3 is TGTGCCAGCAGTTACGAGCCTAGAAGGGAAAAACTGTTTTTT. It is translated as CASSYEPRREKLFF. The V call is TRBV6-5, the J call TRBJ1-4; D uncertain. V was pared by 2 bases and J by 8 bases, with 12 bases between. CDR3 size: 14 residues. The germline CDR1 and CDR2 sequences are MNHEY and SVGAGI.

Many counts were recorded for this clonotype. The chain combines TRBV2 with TRBJ1-2, with TRBD1 matching over 7 bases. The CDR3 runs to 13 residues. CDR1 SNHLY and CDR2 FYNNEI come from the germline V gene. The junction had 9 bases not matched to a gene; V was cut back by 4 bases and J by 10 bases. As DNA, the CDR3 is TGTGCCAGCAGTGTGACAGGGCTAGGTGACTACACCTTC. It specifies CASSVTGLGDYTF.